A single sample gave rise to the 22 T cell receptor beta chains below, sequenced in a study of patients and donors after allogeneic stem cell transplantation. Each CDR3 protein is one row after TCRdb ran MiXCR on the RT-PCR reads. The sample carries 65,000 to 80,000 distinct CDR3 sequences, about a quarter recorded once. Specimen: blood, either unsorted or a sorted T cell fraction (not recorded which). These receptors were collected from a human donor who was either an allogeneic HSCT recipient or a stem cell or donor lymphocyte infusion donor (not recorded which). It is not recorded whose cells these are; they may come from a transplant donor.

This clonotype has more than one count but fewer than ten. V and J are TRBV3-1 and TRBJ2-7; possible D gene TRBD1, 5 bases. Trimming shortened V by 0 bases and J by 2 bases, and 8 bases separated the two germline ends. In germline, CDR1 is LGHDT, CDR2 YNNKEL (reference sequence). The CDR3 is 14 residues long. CDR3 nucleotide sequence: TGTGCCAGCAGCCAAGATCCAGGGCCCTACGAGCAGTACTTC. It encodes CASSQDPGPYEQYF.

This clonotype was observed a handful of times. The J gene is TRBJ2-3, the V gene TRBV28; 8 bases are shared with TRBD1. The germline V gene encodes CDR1 MDHEN and CDR2 SYDVKM. The CDR3 totals 14 residues. Trimming took 3 bases from V and 6 from J; bases not matched to a gene: 5. The CDR3 DNA reads as TGTGCCAGCAGTTTTGCCAGGGGGCGGGATACGCAGTATTTT. It specifies CASSFARGRDTQYF.

The V call is TRBV7-9, the J call TRBJ2-6; D is unclear. Trimming left V 11 bases short and J 1 base short, with 6 bases between. This CDR3 region has 12 residues. CDR1 is SEHNR, CDR2 FQNEAQ, per germline (reference sequence). For the CDR3, the DNA is TGTGCCGGCAAGTCTGGGGCCAACGTCCTGACTTTC. It yields the protein CAGKSGANVLTF.

In this sample, this clonotype is medium-sized (0.01 to 0.1%). The chain uses TRBV12-5 and TRBJ2-5, with D unclear. There are 14 residues in the CDR3. V lost 5 bases, J lost 5 bases, and 15 bases lay in between. Germline loops: CDR1 LGHNT, CDR2 FRNRAP. CDR3 in amino acids: CASGPSTLAETQYF. DNA of the CDR3: TGTGCTAGTGGTCCCTCGACCCTGGCGGAGACCCAGTACTTC. Based on the CDR3 plus reference TRBV12-5 and TRBJ2-5, the full variable domain is DARVTQTPRHKVTEMGQEVTMRCQPILGHNTVFWYRQTMMQGLELLAYFRNRAPLDDSGMPKDRFSAEMPDATLATLKIQPSEPRDSAVYFCASGPSTLAETQYFGPGTRLLVL.

The chain recombines TRBV9 with TRBJ2-7, with D perhaps TRBD2 (6 bases). The CDR3 length is 14 residues. Germline CDR1 SGDLS, CDR2 YYNGEE. V lost 2 bases and J 0 bases, leaving 9 bases between the germline ends. CDR3 DNA sequence: TGTGCCAGCAGCGTGGGGGGAAGCTCCTACGAGCAGTACTTC. It is translated as CASSVGGSSYEQYF.

This clonotype has a handful of counts. This chain's CDR3 is CSARGYTGELFF. As DNA, the CDR3 is TGCAGTGCCAGGGGCTACACCGGGGAGCTGTTTTTT. The genes are TRBV20-1 and TRBJ2-2; D perhaps matches TRBD1 (6 bases). V lost 6 bases to trimming and J lost 3 bases, with 8 bases between them. CDR1 and CDR2 from the germline V gene are DFQATT and SNEGSKA (reference sequence). This CDR3 is built from 12 residues.

The chain carries TRBV24-1 and TRBJ1-2, with TRBD1 matching 7 bases. J was trimmed by 4 bases and V by 3 bases; bases with no gene match: 4. The V gene's germline CDR1 is KGHDR and CDR2 SFDVKD. This CDR3 spans 14 amino acids. The CDR3 DNA follows: TGTGCCACCAGTGATCATCAGGGGGTCTATGGCTACACCTTC. Residues: CATSDHQGVYGYTF.

J is TRBJ1-2 and V is TRBV4-2, with unresolved D. V lost 1 base and J lost 4, with 16 bases in between. Per germline, CDR1 LGHNA and CDR2 YNFKEQ. The CDR3 consists of 16 residues. The chain's CDR3 is CASSQVRMGGPYGYTF. The CDR3, as DNA: TGTGCCAGCAGCCAAGTTCGGATGGGCGGGCCCTATGGCTACACCTTC.

The chain carries TRBV10-3 and TRBJ2-1; perhaps D is TRBD1 or TRBD2 (6 bases each). Trimming left V 5 bases short and J 4 bases short, with 18 bases between. This CDR3 has 16 residues. Germline V gene lookup returns CDR1 ENHRY and CDR2 SYGVKD. The CDR3 sequence: CAISPESQGRYNEQFF. CDR3 in DNA: TGTGCCATCAGTCCCGAGTCCCAGGGGAGGTACAATGAGCAGTTCTTC.

The chain is built from TRBV5-1 and TRBJ2-7; D perhaps matches TRBD2 (5 bases). CDR3 length equals 14 residues. With 0 bases removed from V and 6 bases from J, the gap between germline ends came to 13 bases. Germline values: CDR1 SGHRS, CDR2 YFSETQ. CDR3 DNA sequence: TGCGCCAGCAGCTTGGATGTCCCCCGGGGCGAGCAGTACTTC. It codes for CASSLDVPRGEQYF.

In this sample, this clonotype turned up many times. This chain joins TRBV19 and TRBJ1-1, with D possibly being TRBD1 (5 bases). In germline, CDR1 is LNHDA, CDR2 SQIVND (reference sequence). The CDR3 sequence is 15 residues long. V dropped 7 bases and J dropped 1 base, with 16 bases sitting between them. The chain's CDR3 is CASNTRDRQNTEAFF. DNA for the CDR3: TGTGCCAGTAACACTCGGGACCGCCAGAACACTGAAGCTTTCTTT.

The chain couples TRBV4-3 to TRBJ2-1, with 11 bases lining up with TRBD2. Looked up from germline, CDR1 is LGHNA and CDR2 is YSLEER. J lost 4 bases, V lost 0 bases, and 8 bases had no gene match. This CDR3 has 18 residues. Here the CDR3 DNA reads TGCGCCAGCAGCCAAGATGGTTCGGGACTAGCGGTTTACAATGAGCAGTTCTTC. Protein sequence: CASSQDGSGLAVYNEQFF.

Only a few counts were recorded for this clonotype. One junction end does not reproduce the germline sequence, and a read error may be involved. The chain joins TRBV5-1 to TRBJ1-1; D is perhaps TRBD1 (6 bases). Germline V gene lookup returns CDR1 SGHRS and CDR2 YFSETQ. The CDR3 loop spans 14 amino acids. The CDR3, as DNA: TGTGCCAGCAGCTTAACGGGGGCCGGGACAGAAGCTTTCTTT. This encodes CASSLTGAGTEAFF.

Only a few counts were recorded for this clonotype. V usage is TRBV7-8 and J usage is TRBJ1-1; unclear D gene. V lost 6 bases and J lost 3, with 11 bases in between. Germline loops: CDR1 SGHVS, CDR2 FQNEAQ. The CDR3 is 13 residues long. The CDR3 DNA is TGTGCCAGCAGACTAGAGGAGTACACTGAAGCTTTCTTT. It codes for CASRLEEYTEAFF.

This chain links TRBV6-6 with TRBJ2-5; possible D gene TRBD2, 6 bases. V lost 2 bases and J 8 bases, leaving 12 bases between the germline ends. The length of the CDR3 is 13 residues. Germline values: CDR1 MNHNY, CDR2 SVGAGI (reference sequence). CDR3 nucleotides: TGTGCCAGCAGTTACCAGTTGGAGGGAACCCAGTACTTC. Translated: CASSYQLEGTQYF.

This clonotype was found a few times. The genes are TRBV12-3 or TRBV12-4 and TRBJ1-5; 7 bases line up with TRBD1. The CDR3 covers 14 residues. Unmatched junction bases numbered 4, after V lost 3 bases and J lost 5 bases. The CDR3 DNA reads as TGTGCCAGCAGTTTCGGACAGGACTATCAGCCCCAGCATTTT. It specifies CASSFGQDYQPQHF.

About this clonotype itself: Germline and junction disagree at one end, which may indicate a read error. J is TRBJ1-2 and V is TRBV5-1; 7 positions match TRBD1. The CDR3 loop spans 15 amino acids. Germline CDR1 reads SGHRS; CDR2 reads YFSETQ. The CDR3 DNA sequence: TGCGCCAGCAGCTTGGCGGGAGGGGGCAACTCTGGCTACACCTTC. It encodes CASSLAGGGNSGYTF. The full variable domain, in which reference TRBV5-1 and TRBJ1-2 provide the parts outside the CDR3, is KAGVTQTPRYLIKTRGQQVTLSCSPISGHRSVSWYQQTPGQGLQFLFEYFSETQRNKGNFPGRFSGRQFSNSRSEMNVSTLELGDSALYLCASSLAGGGNSGYTFGSGTRLTVV.

This clonotype was seen only a few times. The chain uses TRBV29-1 and TRBJ2-2; a possible D gene is TRBD2 (6 bases). The CDR3 loop spans 13 amino acids. The germline CDR1 and CDR2 sequences are SQVTM and ANQGSEA. V was clipped by 5 bases and J by 7 bases, with 14 bases between them. The CDR3 nucleotides read TGCAGCGTTCTTCACCTAGCGAGCGGGGAGCTGTTTTTT. Amino acid sequence: CSVLHLASGELFF.

The sample holds a few counts of this clonotype. The rearrangement links TRBV20-1 to TRBJ1-5; tentative D call: TRBD1 (5 bases). CDR1 is DFQATT and CDR2 is SNEGSKA in the germline V gene (reference sequence). The CDR3 has 14 residues. V lost 0 bases and J lost 5, with 11 bases in between. The CDR3 DNA is TGCAGTGCTAGAGATCAGGCAGGGTATCAGCCCCAGCATTTT. Translated: CSARDQAGYQPQHF.

The genes are TRBV5-6 and TRBJ2-3, with 8 bases aligning to TRBD1. Germline CDR1 reads SGHDT; CDR2 reads YYEEEE. The trim removed 3 bases at V and 5 bases at J, leaving 5 bases unmatched. This CDR3 region has 14 residues. The CDR3 coding sequence is TGTGCCAGCAGCTCCTCAGGGGGCGGAGATACGCAGTATTTT. It codes for CASSSSGGGDTQYF.

This clonotype has ten or more counts. This sequence joins TRBV7-2 and TRBJ1-1; 9 nucleotides align to TRBD1. In germline, CDR1 is SGHTA, CDR2 FQGNSA. V lost 6 bases to trimming and J lost 3 bases; unmatched junction nucleotides: 8. The CDR3 is 15 residues long. CDR3 sequence: CASRGTGSLDTEAFF. In nucleotides, the CDR3 is TGTGCCAGCAGGGGGACAGGGTCCTTGGACACTGAAGCTTTCTTT.

This clonotype was found a few times. The rearrangement links TRBV7-3 to TRBJ2-1, with 8 bases fitting TRBD2. The junction had 7 bases not matched to a gene; V was cut back by 6 bases and J by 3 bases. Germline V gene data show CDR1 as SGHTA and CDR2 as FQGTGA. The CDR3 sequence is 15 residues long. The CDR3 coding sequence is TGTGCCAGCAGTTTTCTAGCGGGCGTCTACAATGAGCAGTTCTTC. It codes for CASSFLAGVYNEQFF. The full variable domain, its missing parts supplied by reference TRBV7-3 and TRBJ2-1, is GAGVSQTPSNKVTEKGKYVELRCDPISGHTALYWYRQSLGQGPEFLIYFQGTGAADDSGLPNDRFFAVRPEGSVSTLKIQRTERGDSAVYLCASSFLAGVYNEQFFGPGTRLTVL.